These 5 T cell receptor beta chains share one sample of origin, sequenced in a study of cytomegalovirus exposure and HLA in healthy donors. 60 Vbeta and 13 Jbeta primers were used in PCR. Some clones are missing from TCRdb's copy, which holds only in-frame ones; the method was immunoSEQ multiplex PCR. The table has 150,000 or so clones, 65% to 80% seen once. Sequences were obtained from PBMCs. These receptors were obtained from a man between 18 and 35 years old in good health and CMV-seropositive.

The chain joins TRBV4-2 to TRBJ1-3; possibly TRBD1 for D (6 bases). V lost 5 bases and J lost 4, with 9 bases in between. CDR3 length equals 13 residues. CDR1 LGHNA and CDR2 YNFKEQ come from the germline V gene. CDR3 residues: CASSGGQGNTIYF. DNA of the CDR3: TGTGCCAGCAGCGGGGGCCAAGGAAACACCATATATTTT.

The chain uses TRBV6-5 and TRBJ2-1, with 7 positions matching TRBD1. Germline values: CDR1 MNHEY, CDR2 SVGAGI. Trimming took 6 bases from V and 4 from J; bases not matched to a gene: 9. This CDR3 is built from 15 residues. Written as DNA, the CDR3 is TGTGCCAGCAGAACCGGGACAGATCCGTACAATGAGCAGTTCTTC. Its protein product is CASRTGTDPYNEQFF.

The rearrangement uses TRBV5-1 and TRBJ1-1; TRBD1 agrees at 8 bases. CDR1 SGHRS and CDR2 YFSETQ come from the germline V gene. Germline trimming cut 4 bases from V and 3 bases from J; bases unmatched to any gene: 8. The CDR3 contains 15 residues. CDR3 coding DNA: TGCGCCAGCAGCGTGACAGGGGATAAGGACACTGAAGCTTTCTTT. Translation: CASSVTGDKDTEAFF.

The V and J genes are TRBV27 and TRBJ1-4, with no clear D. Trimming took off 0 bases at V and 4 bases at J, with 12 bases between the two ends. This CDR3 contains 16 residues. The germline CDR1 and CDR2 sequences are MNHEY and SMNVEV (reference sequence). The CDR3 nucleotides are TGTGCCAGCAGTTTATCCAACACTATGGGTAATGAAAAACTGTTTTTT. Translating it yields CASSLSNTMGNEKLFF. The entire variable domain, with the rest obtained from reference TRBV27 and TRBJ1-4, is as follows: EAQVTQNPRYLITVTGKKLTVTCSQNMNHEYMSWYRQDPGLGLRQIYYSMNVEVTDKGDVPEGYKVSRKEKRNFPLILESPSPNQTSLYFCASSLSNTMGNEKLFFGSGTQLSVL.

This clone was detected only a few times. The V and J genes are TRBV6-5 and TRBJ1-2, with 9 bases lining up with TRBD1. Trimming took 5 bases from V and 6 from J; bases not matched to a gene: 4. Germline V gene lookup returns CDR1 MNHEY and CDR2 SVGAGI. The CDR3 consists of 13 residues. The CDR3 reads CASSRTGDDGYTF. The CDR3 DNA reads TGTGCCAGCAGTCGGACAGGGGACGATGGCTACACCTTC.